These T cell receptor beta chains were read from a single sample in a study of STAT5B mutations in CD4+ large granular lymphocyte leukemia. Produced via immunoSEQ multiplex PCR; TCRdb's table is partial and in-frame only. The repertoire holds about 35,000 clones, about three quarters seen once, with around 2.1% in the top ten. Material: CD4+ T cells from blood buffy coats. The receptors were gathered from a human donor in good health. The CDR3 runs from the conserved cysteine through the conserved F or W. The D gene is left open where the match is weak. Size is omitted from some rows. Given values are once, few, many or a class for expanded clones.

J gene	clone size	D gene	V gene	CDR3 protein	CDR3 DNA
TRBJ1-1	.	TRBD1	TRBV5-4	CASSFPGGTEAFF	TGTGCCAGCAGCTTCCCAGGGGGGACTGAAGCTTTCTTT
TRBJ1-1	few	.	TRBV10-1	CASSGGMGKAFF	TGCGCCAGCAGCGGTGGAATGGGGAAAGCTTTCTTT
TRBJ2-5	.	.	TRBV2	CASSGFGEQYF	TGTGCCAGCAGTGGGTTCGGGGAGCAGTACTTC
TRBJ1-3	.	.	TRBV11-2	CAASKEAGAFSGNTIYF	TGTGCCGCCAGCAAGGAAGCAGGTGCATTCTCTGGAAACACCATATATTTT
TRBJ2-7	.	TRBD2	TRBV18	CASSPPRSGMSNEQYF	TGTGCCAGCTCACCACCCAGAAGCGGGATGAGCAACGAGCAGTACTTC
TRBJ1-1	.	TRBD1	TRBV5-1	CASSQGHDRDTEAFF	TGCGCCAGCAGCCAAGGCCACGACAGGGACACTGAAGCTTTCTTT
TRBJ2-7	.	TRBD2	TRBV18	CASSPGGLAGLWQYF	TGTGCCAGCTCACCAGGCGGACTAGCGGGGCTCTGGCAGTACTTC
TRBJ2-5	.	.	TRBV7-8	CASSLTGTQYF	TGTGCCAGCAGCTTGACAGGGACCCAGTACTTC
TRBJ2-7	once	TRBD1	TRBV19	CASSTTGTGSLEQYF	TGTGCCAGTAGTACGACCGGGACAGGGAGTCTCGAGCAGTACTTC
TRBJ1-5	.	.	TRBV15	CAIGDGLIDSQHF	TGTGCCATCGGGGACGGATTAATCGACTCCCAGCATTTT
TRBJ1-1	.	.	TRBV6-6	CASSYERDTEAFF	TGTGCCAGCAGTTACGAGCGAGACACTGAAGCTTTCTTT
TRBJ2-3	.	.	TRBV7-9	CASSLGDSTDTQYF	TGTGCCAGCAGCTTAGGGGACAGCACAGATACGCAGTATTTT
TRBJ1-2	.	TRBD1	TRBV6-5	CASSYQGGRQSGYTF	TGTGCCAGCAGTTACCAAGGGGGCCGCCAGTCGGGCTACACCTTC
TRBJ1-1	few	.	TRBV30	CAWSDPPNTEAFF	TGTGCCTGGAGCGATCCTCCGAACACTGAAGCTTTCTTT
TRBJ2-7	.	.	TRBV6-6	CASSPPEGVREQYF	TGTGCCAGCAGTCCCCCTGAGGGGGTACGTGAGCAGTACTTC
TRBJ2-3	.	TRBD2	TRBV27	CASSPSPGLAASTDTQYF	TGTGCCAGCAGTCCCTCCCCCGGACTAGCGGCTAGCACAGATACGCAGTATTTT